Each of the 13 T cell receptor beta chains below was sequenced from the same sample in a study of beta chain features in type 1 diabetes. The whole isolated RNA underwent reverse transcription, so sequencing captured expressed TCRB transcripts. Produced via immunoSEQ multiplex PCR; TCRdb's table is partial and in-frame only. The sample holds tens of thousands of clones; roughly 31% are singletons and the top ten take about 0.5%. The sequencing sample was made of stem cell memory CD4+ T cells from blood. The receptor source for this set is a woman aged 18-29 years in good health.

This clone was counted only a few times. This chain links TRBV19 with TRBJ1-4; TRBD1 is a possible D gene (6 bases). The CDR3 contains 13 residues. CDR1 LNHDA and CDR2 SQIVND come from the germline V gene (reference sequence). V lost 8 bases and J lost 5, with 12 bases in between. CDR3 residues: CASGDTLNEKLFF. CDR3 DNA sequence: TGTGCCAGTGGGGACACCCTGAATGAAAAACTGTTTTTT.

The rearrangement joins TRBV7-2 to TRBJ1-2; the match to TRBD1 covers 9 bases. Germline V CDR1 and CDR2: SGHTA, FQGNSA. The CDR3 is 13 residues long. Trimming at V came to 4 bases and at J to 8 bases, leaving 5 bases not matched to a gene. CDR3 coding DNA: TGTGCCAGCAGCTGGGGACAGGGTGGCGGCTACACCTTC. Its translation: CASSWGQGGGYTF.

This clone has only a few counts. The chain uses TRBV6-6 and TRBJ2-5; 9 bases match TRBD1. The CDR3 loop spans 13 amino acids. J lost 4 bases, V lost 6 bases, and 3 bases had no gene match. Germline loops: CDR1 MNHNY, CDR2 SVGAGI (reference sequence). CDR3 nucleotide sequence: TGTGCCAGCAGGTCGGGACAGGGAGAGACCCAGTACTTC. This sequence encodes CASRSGQGETQYF.

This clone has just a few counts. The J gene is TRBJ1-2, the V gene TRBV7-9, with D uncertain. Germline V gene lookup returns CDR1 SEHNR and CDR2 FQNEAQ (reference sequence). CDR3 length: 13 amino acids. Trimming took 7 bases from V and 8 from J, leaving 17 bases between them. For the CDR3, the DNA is TGTGCCAGCACCCCTACCGAATCCATCGGCTACACCTTC. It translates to CASTPTESIGYTF. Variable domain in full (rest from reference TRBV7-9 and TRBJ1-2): DTGVSQNPRHKITKRGQNVTFRCDPISEHNRLYWYRQTLGQGPEFLTYFQNEAQLEKSRLLSDRFSAERPKGSFSTLEIQRTEQGDSAMYLCASTPTESIGYTFGSGTRLTVV.

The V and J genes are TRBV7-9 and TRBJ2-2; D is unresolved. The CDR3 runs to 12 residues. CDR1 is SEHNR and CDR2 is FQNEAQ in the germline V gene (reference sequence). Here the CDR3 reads CGEEIAGGELFF. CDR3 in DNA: TGTGGCGAGGAGATAGCCGGCGGGGAGCTGTTTTTT.

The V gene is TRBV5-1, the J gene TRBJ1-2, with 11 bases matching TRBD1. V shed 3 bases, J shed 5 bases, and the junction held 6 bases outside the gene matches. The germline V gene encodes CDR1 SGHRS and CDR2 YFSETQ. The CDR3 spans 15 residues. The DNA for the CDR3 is TGCGCCAGCAGCTGGACAGGGGGCAATACTTATGGCTACACCTTC. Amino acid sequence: CASSWTGGNTYGYTF.

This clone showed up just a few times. This chain's CDR3 is CASSLRDRGRTDTQYF. DNA for the CDR3: TGTGCCAGCAGCCTCCGGGACAGGGGGCGAACAGATACGCAGTATTTT. The chain combines TRBV11-2 with TRBJ2-3; TRBD1 matches at 12 bases. The V and J ends lost 5 bases and 3 bases, in that order; junction bases with no gene match: 6. CDR3 length: 16 residues. Per germline, CDR1 SGHAT and CDR2 FQNNGV.

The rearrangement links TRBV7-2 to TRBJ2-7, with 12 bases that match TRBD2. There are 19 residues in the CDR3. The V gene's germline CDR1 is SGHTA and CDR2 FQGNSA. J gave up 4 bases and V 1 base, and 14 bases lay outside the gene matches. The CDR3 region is CASSLGLFASGGAGYEQYF. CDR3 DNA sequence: TGTGCCAGCAGCTTAGGGCTCTTCGCTAGCGGGGGGGCCGGTTACGAGCAGTACTTC. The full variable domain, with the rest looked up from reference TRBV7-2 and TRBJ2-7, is GAGVSQSPSNKVTEKGKDVELRCDPISGHTALYWYRQSLGQGLEFLIYFQGNSAPDKSGLPSDRFSAERTGGSVSTLTIQRTQQEDSAVYLCASSLGLFASGGAGYEQYFGPGTRLTVT.

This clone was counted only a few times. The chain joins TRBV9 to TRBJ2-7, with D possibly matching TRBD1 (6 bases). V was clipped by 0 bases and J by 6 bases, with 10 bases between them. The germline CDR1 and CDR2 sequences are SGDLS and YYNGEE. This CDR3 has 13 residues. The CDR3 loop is CASSVEGGREQYF. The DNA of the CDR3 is TGTGCCAGCAGCGTAGAAGGGGGACGCGAGCAGTACTTC.

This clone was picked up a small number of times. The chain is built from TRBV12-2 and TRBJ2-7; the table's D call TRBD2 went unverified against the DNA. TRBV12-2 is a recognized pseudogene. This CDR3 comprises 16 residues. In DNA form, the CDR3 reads TGTGCAAGTCGCTTAGTTCAAGCGGGGGAGATCTACGAGCAGTACTTC. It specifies CASRLVQAGEIYEQYF.

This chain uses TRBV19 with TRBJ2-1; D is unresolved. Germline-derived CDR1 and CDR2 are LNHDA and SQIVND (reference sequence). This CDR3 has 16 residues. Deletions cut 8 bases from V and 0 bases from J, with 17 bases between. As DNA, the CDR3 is TGTGCCAGTGACGTAGAAGCGCCTTTCTCCTACAATGAGCAGTTCTTC. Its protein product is CASDVEAPFSYNEQFF. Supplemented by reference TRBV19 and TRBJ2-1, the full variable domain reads DGGITQSPKYLFRKEGQNVTLSCEQNLNHDAMYWYRQDPGQGLRLIYYSQIVNDFQKGDIAEGYSVSREKKESFPLTVTSAQKNPTAFYLCASDVEAPFSYNEQFFGPGTRLTVL.

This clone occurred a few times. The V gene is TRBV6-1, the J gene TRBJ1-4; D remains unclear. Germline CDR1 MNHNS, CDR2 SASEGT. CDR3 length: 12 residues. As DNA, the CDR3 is TGTGGCTCGGGAGGCCTAGGTGAAAAACTGTTTTTT. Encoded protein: CGSGGLGEKLFF.

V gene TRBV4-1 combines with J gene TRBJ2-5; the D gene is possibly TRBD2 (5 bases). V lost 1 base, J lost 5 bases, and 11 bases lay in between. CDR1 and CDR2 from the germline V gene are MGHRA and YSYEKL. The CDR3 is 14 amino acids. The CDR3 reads CASSQGSVGETQYF. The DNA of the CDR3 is TGCGCCAGCAGCCAAGGTAGCGTGGGGGAGACCCAGTACTTC.